The T cell receptor (beta chain) described here comes from a study of T cell responses to AZD1222 COVID-19 vaccine. Generated by immunoSEQ multiplex PCR, the TCRdb table keeps only in-frame clones and is missing some. The data show 150,000 to 200,000 clones, approximately 89% seen once. Germline V gives CDR1 SQVTM, CDR2 ANQGSEA. The CDR3 is 13 residues long. V shed 2 bases, J shed 9 bases, and the junction held 4 bases outside the gene matches. This receptor was identified in an adult who received the AZD1222 COVID-19 vaccine. The chain uses TRBV29-1 and TRBJ2-1; 10 nucleotides match TRBD2. The sample consisted of peripheral blood, taken 28 days after the second AZD1222 dose. The CDR3 DNA is TGCAGCGTTGAACTACGACTAGCGGGTGAGCAGTTCTTC. This sequence encodes CSVELRLAGEQFF.